The 22 T cell receptor beta chains listed next were all sequenced from one sample in a study of low-dose radiotherapy and immunotherapy resistance in tumors. Primers used for first-strand cDNA, a TRAV- and TRBV-specific set, covered both alpha and beta chains. With a V-primer adapter and a constant-region primer, TCRs were amplified for approximately 20 PCR cycles. In TCRdb, the reads were re-called with MiXCR into one record per CDR3 protein. Of around 9,300 distinct CDR3 sequences detected, roughly two thirds appear once; the ten largest clones hold around 6.5%. Source of these receptors: a human donor with advanced metastatic prostate, ovarian, gallbladder or colorectal cancer (not recorded which). This table probably holds off-target reads from a library built for another chain.

Only one count was recorded for this clonotype. The chain couples TRBV3-1 to TRBJ1-2; possibly TRBD1 for D (5 bases). The ends were cut back, 0 bases at V and 6 bases at J, with 14 bases in the middle. From germline, CDR1 is LGHDT and CDR2 YNNKEL (reference sequence). This CDR3 contains 15 residues. The CDR3 protein is CASSQDQVQGDGYTF. The CDR3, as DNA: TGTGCCAGCAGCCAAGATCAGGTGCAGGGAGATGGCTACACCTTC.

This clonotype was counted between two and nine times. The chain recombines TRBV6-1 with TRBJ2-7; D call uncertain. The germline V gene encodes CDR1 MNHNS and CDR2 SASEGT. With 2 bases removed from V and 6 bases from J, the gap between germline ends came to 11 bases. CDR3 length equals 13 residues. The CDR3 DNA follows: TGTGCCAGCAGTGAAATCTCGGGTTCCGAGCAGTACTTC. Amino acid sequence: CASSEISGSEQYF.

This clonotype was detected only a few times. V gene TRBV4-2 combines with J gene TRBJ2-7, with 8 bases identical to TRBD2. Germline CDR1 is LGHNA and CDR2 is YNFKEQ. V shed 3 bases and J 0 bases; nucleotides not matched to a gene: 19. There are 20 residues in the CDR3. The CDR3 sequence: CASSQDIYVGTRNGSYEQYF. CDR3 nucleotides: TGTGCCAGCAGCCAGGATATTTACGTCGGGACTAGGAATGGCTCCTACGAGCAGTACTTC.

The count of this clonotype is one. This chain uses TRBV2 with TRBJ2-3; D uncertain. Per the germline V gene, CDR1 is SNHLY and CDR2 is FYNNEI. This CDR3 has 12 residues. Trimming removed 8 bases at V and 5 bases at J, with 11 bases between. CDR3 amino acids: CASYRWGDTQYF. The CDR3 bases are TGTGCCAGCTATAGGTGGGGAGATACGCAGTATTTT. The whole variable domain, filled in from reference TRBV2 and TRBJ2-3, reads EPEVTQTPSHQVTQMGQEVILRCVPISNHLYFYWYRQILGQKVEFLVSFYNNEISEKSEIFDDQFSVERPDGSNFTLKIRSTKLEDSAMYFCASYRWGDTQYFGPGTRLTVL.

This chain uses TRBV19 with TRBJ1-2; D unclear. V dropped 4 bases and J dropped 0 bases, with 6 bases sitting between them. Germline CDR1 LNHDA, CDR2 SQIVND (reference sequence). CDR3 length: 13 amino acids. For the CDR3, the DNA is TGTGCCAGTAGTACCGACGCTAACTATGGCTACACCTTC. Translating it yields CASSTDANYGYTF.

This clonotype occurred a few times. The rearrangement uses TRBV30 and TRBJ2-5; TRBD1 matches 8 bases. The CDR3 spans 13 residues. Germline values: CDR1 GTSNPN, CDR2 SVGIG (reference sequence). J lost 3 bases, V lost 4 bases, and 4 bases had no gene match. In DNA form, the CDR3 reads TGTGCCTGGACCCGGGACAGGAAAGAGACCCAGTACTTC. Its translation is CAWTRDRKETQYF.

Details on this clonotype: Mismatch with germline at one junction end may stem from a read error. In nucleotides, the CDR3 is TGCGCCAGTAGCTTGGCGGGACAGTCCAATGAGCAGTTCTTC. It specifies CASSLAGQSNEQFF. This sequence joins TRBV5-1 and TRBJ2-1, with D perhaps matching TRBD1 (7 bases). Germline V gene sequence: CDR1 SGHRS, CDR2 YFSETQ. The CDR3 length is 14 residues.

This chain links TRBV7-3 with TRBJ1-2; the D is unclear. Trimming pared 0 bases from V and 3 bases from J, leaving 8 bases between. This CDR3 region has 14 residues. Germline V lookup: CDR1 SGHTA, CDR2 FQGTGA. CDR3 loop: CASSLTGSDYGYTF. CDR3 in DNA: TGTGCCAGCAGCTTAACGGGGTCTGACTATGGCTACACCTTC.

The DNA for the CDR3 is TGTGCCAGCAGCCGGGACTTTAGGGAGCAGTTCTTC. Protein product: CASSRDFREQFF. J is TRBJ2-1 and V is TRBV6-6; maybe TRBD2 (6 bases). CDR1 is MNHNY, CDR2 SVGAGI, per germline (reference sequence). The V end was cut by 6 bases, the J end by 10 bases, with 13 bases between. The CDR3 contains 12 residues.

This clonotype came up a few times. The rearrangement uses TRBV12-3 or TRBV12-4 and TRBJ2-1; D is possibly TRBD2 (7 bases). This CDR3 has 16 amino acids. The V end was cut by 2 bases, the J end by 6 bases, with 17 bases between. The CDR3 nucleotides read TGTGCCAGCAGTTTATGGGGGGGGGCTCAACGCAATGAGCAGTTCTTC. Translated: CASSLWGGAQRNEQFF.

The chain has TRBV14 and TRBJ2-1, with TRBD2 matching 7 bases. V gave up 4 bases and J gave up 8 bases; unmatched junction bases: 14. The CDR3 sequence is 16 residues long. CDR1 and CDR2 (germline): SGHDN, FVKESK. CDR3 protein: CASSLLGSGIGHEQFF. The DNA for the CDR3 is TGTGCCAGCAGCCTTCTGGGGAGCGGGATTGGTCATGAGCAGTTCTTC.

This clonotype has more than one count but fewer than ten. This chain links TRBV10-3 with TRBJ2-3, with no clear D. Deletions cut 8 bases from V and 6 bases from J, with 9 bases between. The CDR3 sequence is 11 residues long. Per the germline V gene, CDR1 is ENHRY and CDR2 is SYGVKD. The CDR3 sequence: CAIQLSDTQYF. The CDR3 DNA follows: TGTGCCATCCAACTATCGGATACGCAGTATTTT.

This clonotype was counted a few times. This chain uses TRBV5-1 with TRBJ2-7; 7 nucleotides line up with TRBD1. The junction had 3 bases not matched to a gene; V was cut back by 1 base and J by 2 bases. Germline CDR1 is SGHRS and CDR2 is YFSETQ. CDR3 length: 14 amino acids. Here the CDR3 DNA reads TGCGCCAGCAGCTTGACAGGGACAGCCTACGAGCAGTACTTC. Its protein is CASSLTGTAYEQYF.

The V and J genes are TRBV9 and TRBJ2-1; TRBD2 matches 7 bases. The CDR3 is 16 amino acids. V was pared by 0 bases and J by 2 bases, with 5 bases of the junction left unmatched. Germline loops: CDR1 SGDLS, CDR2 YYNGEE. CDR3 sequence (DNA): TGTGCCAGCAGCGTAGTTGGCGGGAGTACCTACAATGAGCAGTTCTTC. Protein sequence: CASSVVGGSTYNEQFF.

The J gene is TRBJ2-7, the V gene TRBV5-1, with D perhaps TRBD1 (5 bases). The CDR3 totals 15 residues. CDR1 and CDR2 (germline): SGHRS, YFSETQ. V was clipped by 0 bases and J by 3 bases, with 13 bases between them. CDR3 DNA: TGCGCCAGCAGCTTGGGGACACCACAGGACTACGAGCAGTACTTC. It translates to CASSLGTPQDYEQYF.

This clonotype rates as large (0.1 to 1%). The chain joins TRBV28 to TRBJ1-1; D possibly corresponds to TRBD1 (6 bases). CDR1 and CDR2 (germline): MDHEN, SYDVKM. Trimming took off 2 bases at V and 5 bases at J, with 12 bases between the two ends. CDR3 length: 14 amino acids. The CDR3 sequence is CASSLTARGTEAFF. The CDR3 DNA sequence: TGTGCCAGCAGTTTAACAGCGAGGGGGACTGAAGCTTTCTTT.

The count of this clonotype is one. The V gene is TRBV2, the J gene TRBJ1-5; D not resolved. Trimming shortened V by 7 bases and J by 5 bases, and 9 bases separated the two germline ends. This CDR3 comprises 12 residues. The germline CDR1 and CDR2 sequences are SNHLY and FYNNEI. This CDR3 reads CASKAQYQPQHF. CDR3 coding DNA: TGTGCCAGCAAAGCTCAATATCAGCCCCAGCATTTT.

The V and J genes are TRBV7-2 and TRBJ2-2; D remains ambiguous. The CDR3 is 13 amino acids. Trimming removed 2 bases from V and 6 bases from J, with 7 bases in between. Germline CDR1 and CDR2: SGHTA and FQGNSA. This chain's CDR3 is CASSLKAPGELFF. The DNA of the CDR3 is TGTGCCAGCAGCTTAAAAGCCCCCGGGGAGCTGTTTTTT.

The chain employs TRBV11-2 and TRBJ2-2, with 7 bases lining up with TRBD1. CDR3 length: 15 amino acids. Germline V gene sequence: CDR1 SGHAT, CDR2 FQNNGV. V dropped 3 bases and J dropped 6; count of bases not matched to a gene: 7. Here the CDR3 reads CASSFLRGRAGELFF. CDR3 sequence (DNA): TGTGCCAGCAGCTTTTTGAGGGGGCGCGCCGGGGAGCTGTTTTTT.

This rearrangement joins TRBV11-2 to TRBJ1-1; D gene unclear. Per the germline V gene, CDR1 is SGHAT and CDR2 is FQNNGV. The CDR3 runs to 16 residues. V lost 1 base and J 4 bases, leaving 16 bases between the germline ends. The CDR3 protein is CASSLVAMLEGTEAFF. The CDR3 DNA sequence: TGTGCCAGCAGCTTAGTGGCAATGCTTGAGGGCACTGAAGCTTTCTTT.

This sequence joins TRBV24-1 and TRBJ2-1; possible D gene TRBD2, 6 bases. The CDR3 has 13 amino acids. Germline loops: CDR1 KGHDR, CDR2 SFDVKD. V lost 4 bases and J 7 bases, leaving 10 bases between the germline ends. CDR3 sequence reads: CATSEALANEQFF. CDR3 sequence (DNA): TGTGCCACCAGTGAGGCACTAGCAAATGAGCAGTTCTTC.

This clonotype was detected only once. The V call is TRBV2, the J call TRBJ1-6; D ambiguous. The CDR3 covers 15 residues. Germline assignment: CDR1 SNHLY and CDR2 FYNNEI. V dropped 7 bases and J dropped 3 bases, with 13 bases sitting between them. This CDR3 reads CASNGWPVYNSPLHF. The CDR3 DNA reads TGTGCCAGCAACGGGTGGCCCGTCTATAATTCACCCCTCCACTTT.